This T cell receptor beta chain was captured in a study of CD8+ T cells in alopecia areata. Study-wide findings and caveats: Higher clonality and more expanded CD8+ clones appeared in lesional than normal scalp. Sharing of TCRs across patients appeared less clear than in mice, possibly for HLA-related reasons.

Following RNA extraction, reverse transcription yielded cDNA that acted as the sequencing template. TCRdb keeps only in-frame clones here, not all; method: immunoSEQ multiplex PCR. The sample yields more than 140,000 clones, around 87% seen once. This clone has a single count. Its antigen is unknown. Germline V gene data show CDR1 as MNHEY and CDR2 as SMNVEV (reference sequence). Trimming shortened V by 6 bases and J by 9 bases, and 12 bases separated the two germline ends. The CDR3 is 12 amino acids. Treatment defined: oral pan-JAK inhibitor, 5-10 mg twice daily. Punch biopsies of lesional scalp, plus peripheral blood, were taken from alopecia areata patients. CD4+ and CD8+ T cells were sorted from PBMCs.

V and J are TRBV27 and TRBJ2-1; D ambiguous. The specimen was CD8+ T cells sorted from blood, collected at week 4, from a patient treated with tofacitinib. The clonotype comes from a human donor with alopecia areata. CDR3 loop: CASRALSSEQFF. In DNA form, the CDR3 reads TGTGCCAGCAGGGCCCTTTCCAGTGAGCAGTTCTTC.